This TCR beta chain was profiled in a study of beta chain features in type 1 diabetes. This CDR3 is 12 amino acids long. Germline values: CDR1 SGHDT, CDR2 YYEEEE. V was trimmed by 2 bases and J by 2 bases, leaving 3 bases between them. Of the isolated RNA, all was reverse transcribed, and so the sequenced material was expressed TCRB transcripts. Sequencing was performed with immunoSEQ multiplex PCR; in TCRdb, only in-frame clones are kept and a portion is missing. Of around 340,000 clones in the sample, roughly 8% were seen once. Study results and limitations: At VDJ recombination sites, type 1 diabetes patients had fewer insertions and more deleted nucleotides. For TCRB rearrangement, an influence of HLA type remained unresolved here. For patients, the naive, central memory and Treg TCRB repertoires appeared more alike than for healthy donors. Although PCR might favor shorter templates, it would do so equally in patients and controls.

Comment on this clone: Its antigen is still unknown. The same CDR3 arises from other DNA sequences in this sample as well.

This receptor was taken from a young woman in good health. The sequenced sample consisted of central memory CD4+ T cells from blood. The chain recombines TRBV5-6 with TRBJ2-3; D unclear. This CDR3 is CASSFDTDTQYF. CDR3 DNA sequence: TGTGCCAGCAGCTTTGACACAGATACGCAGTATTTT.